This TCR beta chain comes out of a study of post-analysis software for immune sequencing data. Overall study context: The study covered relapsing-remitting, secondary progressive and progressive-relapsing courses of multiple sclerosis. Study findings and constraints: Strong co-clustering by F measure was evident for samples that had been prepared in the same batch. Several TRBV segments were more frequent in patients than controls; TRBV5-6, TRBV5-1 and TRBV20-1 belonged to this group.

V lost 6 bases, J lost 2 bases, and 8 bases lay in between. The CDR3 extends over 12 amino acids. The germline V gene has CDR1 SGHAT and CDR2 FQNNGV. Every TCR beta cDNA library bore unique molecular identifiers. With roughly 0.85 to 11 million T cells as the source, approximately 500,000 cDNA molecules resulted. Each CDR3 protein is one row after TCRdb ran MiXCR on the PCR reads. The top ten hold around 5.2% of the sample, which has around 250,000 distinct CDR3 sequences, 35% to 40% seen once. This clonotype was counted ten times or more. The antigen remains undetermined. The clonotype originates from a girl aged 5-17 years with multiple sclerosis. This rearrangement joins TRBV11-2 to TRBJ2-7; no firm D call. The specimen sequenced was blood. The CDR3, as DNA: TGTGCCAGCAGGGGGTTCACCTACGAGCAGTACTTC. This gives the protein CASRGFTYEQYF. Variable domain in full (rest from reference TRBV11-2 and TRBJ2-7): EAGVAQSPRYKIIEKRQSVAFWCNPISGHATLYWYQQILGQGPKLLIQFQNNGVVDDSQLPKDRFSAERLKGVDSTLKIQPAKLEDSAVYLCASRGFTYEQYFGPGTRLTVT.